Listed here are 18 T cell receptor beta chains from one sample, sequenced in a study of patients and donors after allogeneic stem cell transplantation. MiXCR was run by TCRdb on the RT-PCR reads, yielding one entry per CDR3 protein. The data show 200,000 to 250,000 distinct CDR3 sequences, roughly 13% seen once. Sequencing input: blood, either unsorted or a sorted T cell fraction (not recorded which). The receptors originated from a human donor who was either an allogeneic HSCT recipient or a stem cell or donor lymphocyte infusion donor (not recorded which). It is not recorded whose cells these are; they may come from a transplant donor.

This clonotype was detected a few times. The rearrangement links TRBV6-1 to TRBJ1-1; tentative D call: TRBD1 (6 bases). Deletions cut 6 bases from V and 1 base from J, with 15 bases between. The CDR3 runs to 15 residues. Germline V gives CDR1 MNHNS, CDR2 SASEGT. CDR3 sequence (DNA): TGTGCCAGCAGACAAGCGGGACACGAGAACACTGAAGCTTTCTTT. It specifies CASRQAGHENTEAFF.

The rearrangement uses TRBV4-2 and TRBJ2-2; possibly TRBD1 or TRBD2 for D (5 bases each). Germline V lookup: CDR1 LGHNA, CDR2 YNFKEQ. The CDR3 extends over 16 amino acids. V was pared by 3 bases and J by 4 bases, with 15 bases between. CDR3 nucleotide sequence: TGTGCCAGCAGCCAGACCGGGACCACCTCCACCGGGGAGCTGTTTTTT. Translated: CASSQTGTTSTGELFF.

This clonotype appeared many times. The chain uses TRBV12-3 or TRBV12-4 and TRBJ2-1; 16 bases fit TRBD2. The CDR3 runs to 17 residues. V shed 5 bases, J shed 6 bases, and the junction held 7 bases outside the gene matches. For the CDR3, the DNA is TGTGCCAGCAGTCGCCCGGGACTAGCGGGAGGGCCCAATGAGCAGTTCTTC. This translates into CASSRPGLAGGPNEQFF.

This clonotype was counted at least ten times. The genes are TRBV14 and TRBJ1-1, with 7 bases lining up with TRBD1. With V trimmed by 5 bases and J by 0 bases, 3 bases remained unmatched. CDR1 and CDR2 from the germline V gene are SGHDN and FVKESK. There are 14 residues in the CDR3. Here the CDR3 DNA reads TGTGCCAGCAGCGGACAGGCGCTGAACACTGAAGCTTTCTTT. Residues: CASSGQALNTEAFF.

Many counts were recorded for this clonotype. The chain couples TRBV6-5 to TRBJ2-3, with 8 bases fitting TRBD2. CDR1 is MNHEY and CDR2 is SVGAGI in the germline V gene. V was pared by 0 bases and J by 2 bases, with 7 bases of the junction left unmatched. This CDR3 comprises 17 residues. The CDR3 protein is CASSYSLSGGNTDTQYF. The CDR3 DNA is TGTGCCAGCAGTTACTCGCTGTCGGGGGGGAACACAGATACGCAGTATTTT.

This clonotype has a count of ten or more. The genes are TRBV5-1 and TRBJ2-2; 8 positions match TRBD2. Germline V lookup: CDR1 SGHRS, CDR2 YFSETQ. The CDR3 runs 18 residues. J was trimmed by 4 bases and V by 3 bases; bases with no gene match: 14. Here the CDR3 DNA reads TGCGCCAGCAGCTCGCGCGGGGGGAGCGGATTGGTCACCGGGGAGCTGTTTTTT. It specifies CASSSRGGSGLVTGELFF.

The table lists this clonotype with many counts. V is TRBV4-2 and J is TRBJ1-1; 7 bases match TRBD1. The CDR3 spans 13 residues. The J segment lost 6 bases and the V segment lost 5 bases, leaving 6 bases of the junction unmatched. Germline V gene lookup returns CDR1 LGHNA and CDR2 YNFKEQ. The DNA for the CDR3 is TGTGCCAGCAGCGAACCCGGGACAGCTGAAGCTTTCTTT. It codes for CASSEPGTAEAFF.

This chain joins TRBV15 and TRBJ1-3; no firm D call. V was pared by 5 bases and J by 0 bases, with 11 bases between. Germline assignment: CDR1 LNHNV and CDR2 YYDKDF (reference sequence). The CDR3 totals 15 residues. CDR3 in DNA: TGTGCCACCAGCGGACGGAAATCCTCTGGAAACACCATATATTTT. Amino acids: CATSGRKSSGNTIYF.

J is TRBJ1-1 and V is TRBV30; 8 bases match TRBD1. Germline V gives CDR1 GTSNPN, CDR2 SVGIG (reference sequence). The CDR3 is made up of 16 amino acids. V lost 0 bases, J lost 13 bases, and 19 bases stayed unmatched. CDR3 amino acids: CAWSVQGTGGWLRVFF. The CDR3 DNA is TGTGCCTGGAGTGTACAGGGGACAGGTGGATGGTTGAGAGTTTTCTTT.

This clonotype was recorded only once. This chain connects TRBV18 to TRBJ1-3; D is ambiguous. The ends were cut back, 8 bases at V and 0 bases at J, with 14 bases in the middle. Per the germline V gene, CDR1 is KGHSH and CDR2 is LQKENI. The CDR3 covers 15 residues. CDR3 amino acids: CASTAGVSSGNTIYF. The DNA for the CDR3 is TGTGCCAGCACCGCAGGAGTTTCCTCTGGAAACACCATATATTTT.

This clonotype showed up many times. The chain has TRBV5-1 and TRBJ2-1; TRBD2 agrees at 7 bases. From germline, CDR1 is SGHRS and CDR2 YFSETQ. The V segment lost 3 bases and the J segment 4 bases; nucleotides outside the gene matches: 13. The CDR3 totals 17 residues. The CDR3 bases are TGCGCCAGCAGCTGGCCCGTGGGCGGGAGTACGTACAATGAGCAGTTCTTC. Translating gives CASSWPVGGSTYNEQFF.

The table lists this clonotype with a few counts. J is TRBJ2-2 and V is TRBV4-3; the D is unclear. CDR1 is LGHNA, CDR2 YSLEER, per germline. Trimming removed 0 bases from V and 5 bases from J, with 10 bases in between. The CDR3 consists of 15 residues. The CDR3 spells CASSQDEGLTGELFF. For the CDR3, the DNA is TGCGCCAGCAGCCAAGATGAAGGATTGACCGGGGAGCTGTTTTTT.

The chain carries TRBV6-1 and TRBJ2-7, with 11 bases fitting TRBD2. J was trimmed by 6 bases and V by 6 bases; bases with no gene match: 10. Germline V CDR1 and CDR2: MNHNS, SASEGT. The CDR3 contains 15 residues. CDR3 region: CASRGLLAGASEQYF. As DNA, the CDR3 is TGTGCCAGCAGGGGACTACTAGCGGGAGCCTCCGAGCAGTACTTC.

The table lists this clonotype with a few counts. This chain links TRBV4-2 with TRBJ2-2; D ambiguous. The CDR3 covers 14 residues. V was pared by 5 bases and J by 6 bases, with 13 bases between. CDR1 and CDR2 from the germline V gene are LGHNA and YNFKEQ. For the CDR3, the DNA is TGTGCCAGCAGCGCAAGCTCTGGGCCCGGGGAGCTGTTTTTT. Its translation is CASSASSGPGELFF.

A few counts support this clonotype. The J gene is TRBJ2-5, the V gene TRBV7-9; 11 positions match TRBD1. CDR3 length: 16 residues. CDR1 and CDR2 from the germline V gene are SEHNR and FQNEAQ (reference sequence). Trimming cost V 3 bases and J 5 bases; bases outside gene matches: 8. In DNA form, the CDR3 reads TGTGCCAGCAGCTTGAACTCGGGACAGGGGGGCGAGACCCAGTACTTC. Its translation is CASSLNSGQGGETQYF. Full variable domain (outside the CDR3, taken from reference TRBV7-9 and TRBJ2-5): DTGVSQNPRHKITKRGQNVTFRCDPISEHNRLYWYRQTLGQGPEFLTYFQNEAQLEKSRLLSDRFSAERPKGSFSTLEIQRTEQGDSAMYLCASSLNSGQGGETQYFGPGTRLLVL.

This clonotype was seen ten or more times. The chain recombines TRBV29-1 with TRBJ2-1; no firm D call. Per the germline V gene, CDR1 is SQVTM and CDR2 is ANQGSEA. CDR3 length: 11 amino acids. Trimming stripped 4 bases from V and 2 bases from J, with 3 bases between. The DNA of the CDR3 is TGCAGCGTTGCTCCCTACAATGAGCAGTTCTTC. The encoded protein is CSVAPYNEQFF.

This clonotype has a count of ten or more. The gene calls are TRBV5-1 and TRBJ1-6, with 9 bases fitting TRBD1. Trimming took 6 bases from V and 9 from J; bases not matched to a gene: 7. CDR3 length: 14 amino acids. Germline assignment: CDR1 SGHRS and CDR2 YFSETQ. The CDR3 sequence is CASTMDRGSSPLHF. DNA for the CDR3: TGCGCCAGCACGATGGACAGGGGTAGTTCACCCCTCCACTTT.

This clonotype was seen a few times. The CDR3 reads CSAFWTEASYGYTF. Written as DNA, the CDR3 is TGCAGTGCTTTTTGGACAGAAGCTAGCTATGGCTACACCTTC. This chain links TRBV20-1 with TRBJ1-2; tentative D call: TRBD1 (6 bases). V was cut by 5 bases and J by 4 bases, with 17 bases left in between. Germline-derived CDR1 and CDR2 are DFQATT and SNEGSKA (reference sequence). The CDR3 has 14 amino acids.